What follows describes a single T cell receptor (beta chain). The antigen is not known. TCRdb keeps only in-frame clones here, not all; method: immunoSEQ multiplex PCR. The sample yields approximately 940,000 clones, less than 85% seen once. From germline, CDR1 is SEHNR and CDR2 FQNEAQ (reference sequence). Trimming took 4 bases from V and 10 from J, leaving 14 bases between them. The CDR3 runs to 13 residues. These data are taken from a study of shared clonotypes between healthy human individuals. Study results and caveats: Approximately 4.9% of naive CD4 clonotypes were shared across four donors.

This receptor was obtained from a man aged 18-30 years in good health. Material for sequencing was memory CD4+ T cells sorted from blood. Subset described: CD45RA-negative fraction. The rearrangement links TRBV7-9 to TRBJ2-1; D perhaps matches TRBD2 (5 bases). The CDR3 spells CASSSAPGNEQFF. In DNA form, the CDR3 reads TGTGCCAGCAGCTCGGCCCCCGGGAACGAGCAGTTCTTC.